This TCR beta chain emerged from a study of cytomegalovirus exposure and HLA in healthy donors. With 60 Vbeta and 13 Jbeta primers, the PCR was carried out. TCRdb's table, derived via immunoSEQ multiplex PCR, lists solely in-frame clones and lacks some. Of over 130,000 clones listed, 80% to 85% are singletons. In the case of this clone: Its antigen is currently unknown.

Overall study findings and caveats: Researchers left out some V segments, among them TRBV6-2 and TRBV6-3, as indistinguishable.

Germline CDR1 and CDR2: SQVTM and ANQGSEA. This CDR3 spans 15 amino acids. Trimming pared 0 bases from V and 5 bases from J, leaving 16 bases between. This receptor was obtained from a female donor in good health and CMV-seronegative. Sequencing was performed on PBMCs. The chain carries TRBV29-1 and TRBJ1-2; a weak D match, TRBD1 (5 bases). DNA of the CDR3: TGCAGCGTTGAAGATGAGGCAGGCAAGGGGTATGGCTACACCTTC. Protein product: CSVEDEAGKGYGYTF.